The 13 T cell receptor beta chains in this list originate from one sample, sequenced in a study of blood T cell repertoires in COVID-19. Only in-frame clones appear in the TCRdb table, and some are missing; sequencing was by immunoSEQ multiplex PCR. This sample has 200,000 to 300,000 clones; approximately 86% occur once, and the top ten carry about 2.1%. The material sequenced was peripheral blood. The receptors come from a man younger than 40 with active or convalescent COVID-19.

The chain links TRBV27 to TRBJ1-1; D remains ambiguous. CDR3 size: 12 residues. Per the germline V gene, CDR1 is MNHEY and CDR2 is SMNVEV (reference sequence). Trimming removed 6 bases from V and 2 bases from J, with 7 bases in between. Here the CDR3 reads CASSEGNTEAFF. As DNA, the CDR3 is TGTGCCAGCAGCGAGGGAAACACTGAAGCTTTCTTT.

The chain has TRBV28 and TRBJ1-6; D may be TRBD1 (6 bases). Trimming removed 4 bases at V and 6 bases at J, with 16 bases between. The germline gives CDR1 MDHEN, CDR2 SYDVKM. The CDR3 covers 16 residues. The CDR3 here is CASSSQTGIPNSPLHF. DNA of the CDR3: TGTGCCAGCAGTTCCCAAACAGGGATCCCTAATTCACCCCTCCACTTT.

This chain's CDR3 is CASSPSSRADTIYF. The CDR3 DNA sequence: TGTGCCAGCAGCCCAAGTAGCAGGGCGGACACCATATATTTT. The chain links TRBV7-9 to TRBJ1-3, with a weak D call TRBD1 (5 bases). The CDR3 has 14 amino acids. Germline V CDR1 and CDR2: SEHNR, FQNEAQ (reference sequence). Between the trimmed V and J ends, which lost 5 bases and 8 bases, there was a span of 16 bases.

The chain uses TRBV5-1 and TRBJ2-7; TRBD1 matches 7 bases. Unmatched junction bases numbered 13, after V lost 4 bases and J lost 6 bases. From germline, CDR1 is SGHRS and CDR2 YFSETQ. The CDR3 length is 15 residues. The CDR3 DNA reads as TGCGCCAGCAGCGACCGGGACAGTGCTCAGCTCGAGCAGTACTTC. It yields the protein CASSDRDSAQLEQYF.

The chain recombines TRBV5-6 with TRBJ2-7; 9 bases agree with TRBD1. Germline V gives CDR1 SGHDT, CDR2 YYEEEE. The CDR3 is 14 residues long. With V trimmed by 4 bases and J by 2 bases, 4 bases remained unmatched. The CDR3 reads CASSATGGTYEQYF. The CDR3 DNA is TGTGCCAGCAGCGCGACAGGGGGAACCTACGAGCAGTACTTC.

V usage is TRBV5-1 and J usage is TRBJ1-1, with a possible D match to TRBD1 (5 bases). Per germline, CDR1 SGHRS and CDR2 YFSETQ. V lost 2 bases, J lost 8 bases, and 13 bases lay in between. The CDR3 is 13 amino acids. The DNA of the CDR3 is TGCGCCAGCAGCTTCCAGGGCAGGTCGGAAGCTTTCTTT. Translated: CASSFQGRSEAFF. The full variable domain, its missing parts supplied by reference TRBV5-1 and TRBJ1-1, is KAGVTQTPRYLIKTRGQQVTLSCSPISGHRSVSWYQQTPGQGLQFLFEYFSETQRNKGNFPGRFSGRQFSNSRSEMNVSTLELGDSALYLCASSFQGRSEAFFGQGTRLTVV.

This chain joins TRBV5-1 and TRBJ2-7; TRBD1 matches 8 bases. The CDR3 spans 14 residues. The V and J ends lost 4 bases and 2 bases, in that order; junction bases with no gene match: 5. Germline CDR1 and CDR2: SGHRS and YFSETQ. The CDR3: CASSPDRAPYEQYF. The CDR3 DNA sequence: TGCGCCAGCAGCCCGGACAGGGCCCCCTACGAGCAGTACTTC.

This chain links TRBV7-2 with TRBJ2-1, with 14 bases aligning to TRBD2. The CDR3 consists of 16 residues. Losses at the gene ends were 1 base for V and 6 bases for J; bases not matched to a gene: 2. Germline V gene lookup returns CDR1 SGHTA and CDR2 FQGNSA. Here the CDR3 reads CASSLEGTSGSNEQFF. The CDR3 DNA reads as TGTGCCAGCAGCTTAGAGGGGACTAGCGGGAGCAATGAGCAGTTCTTC. Combining the CDR3 with reference TRBV7-2 and TRBJ2-1 gives the whole variable domain GAGVSQSPSNKVTEKGKDVELRCDPISGHTALYWYRQSLGQGLEFLIYFQGNSAPDKSGLPSDRFSAERTGGSVSTLTIQRTQQEDSAVYLCASSLEGTSGSNEQFFGPGTRLTVL.

The sample holds a few counts of this clone. The chain combines TRBV10-3 with TRBJ1-1; D remains unclear. V lost 6 bases to trimming and J lost 1 base, with 15 bases between them. Germline V gene sequence: CDR1 ENHRY, CDR2 SYGVKD. This CDR3 is built from 15 residues. The chain's CDR3 is CAIRPYYTENTEAFF. The CDR3 nucleotides are TGTGCCATCAGACCTTATTATACAGAGAACACTGAAGCTTTCTTT.

This chain joins TRBV25-1 and TRBJ1-3; a weak D match, TRBD1 (5 bases). The V end lost 4 bases, the J end lost 5 bases, and 15 bases lay between the germline ends. In germline, CDR1 is MGHDK, CDR2 SYGVNS. CDR3 length equals 15 residues. The CDR3 DNA reads as TGTGCCAGCAGTGCGCGGGGGAGGGCTAGAAACACCATATATTTT. It specifies CASSARGRARNTIYF.

The CDR3 loop is CASNPGQGAYGYTF. CDR3 nucleotides: TGTGCCAGCAACCCCGGACAGGGGGCATATGGCTACACCTTC. The chain carries TRBV7-9 and TRBJ1-2, with TRBD1 matching 11 bases. Looked up from germline, CDR1 is SEHNR and CDR2 is FQNEAQ (reference sequence). V lost 7 bases, J lost 5 bases, and 6 bases stayed unmatched. CDR3 size: 14 residues.

This chain connects TRBV5-1 to TRBJ1-2; D is possibly TRBD1 (5 bases). This CDR3 region has 12 residues. The ends were cut back, 2 bases at V and 5 bases at J, with 7 bases in the middle. Per germline, CDR1 SGHRS and CDR2 YFSETQ. For the CDR3, the DNA is TGCGCCAGCAGCTTAGACAGATATGGCTACACCTTC. Translation gives CASSLDRYGYTF. The full variable domain, in which reference TRBV5-1 and TRBJ1-2 provide the parts outside the CDR3, is KAGVTQTPRYLIKTRGQQVTLSCSPISGHRSVSWYQQTPGQGLQFLFEYFSETQRNKGNFPGRFSGRQFSNSRSEMNVSTLELGDSALYLCASSLDRYGYTFGSGTRLTVV.

The chain carries TRBV7-8 and TRBJ2-7; 8 positions agree with TRBD2. Germline CDR1 reads SGHVS; CDR2 reads FQNEAQ. The CDR3 length is 15 residues. V shed 1 base, J shed 1 base, and the junction held 3 bases outside the gene matches. The chain's CDR3 is CASSLVAGSSYEQYF. The DNA of the CDR3 is TGTGCCAGCAGCTTAGTAGCGGGGAGTTCCTACGAGCAGTACTTC.